This passage covers 7 T cell receptor beta chains from one sample sequenced in a study of T cell responses to AZD1222 COVID-19 vaccine. Sequenced by immunoSEQ multiplex PCR; TCRdb stores in-frame clones only, minus some. Its clone listing holds about 140,000 clones. The sequenced material came from peripheral blood. The receptors here all came from an adult in good health.

The genes are TRBV30 and TRBJ2-7; D may be TRBD1 (6 bases). The CDR3 extends over 12 amino acids. V was pared by 0 bases and J by 5 bases, with 8 bases between. Germline assignment: CDR1 GTSNPN and CDR2 SVGIG (reference sequence). The DNA of the CDR3 is TGTGCCTGGAGTGTTCAGGGGAACGAGCAGTACTTC. This sequence encodes CAWSVQGNEQYF.

J is TRBJ1-4 and V is TRBV5-1; D perhaps matches TRBD1 (5 bases). V gave up 0 bases and J gave up 8 bases, with 14 bases separating them. The CDR3 covers 15 residues. From germline, CDR1 is SGHRS and CDR2 YFSETQ. CDR3 loop: CASSLGPGGEEKLFF. The CDR3 DNA reads TGCGCCAGCAGCTTGGGGCCGGGGGGAGAGGAAAAACTGTTTTTT.

The V gene is TRBV29-1, the J gene TRBJ1-2; 8 bases map to TRBD1. With 4 bases clipped from V and 5 bases from J, the junction kept 15 bases outside the gene matches. The germline V gene has CDR1 SQVTM and CDR2 ANQGSEA. CDR3 size: 16 residues. CDR3 in amino acids: CSVVDGPEGQGYGYTF. The CDR3, as DNA: TGCAGCGTTGTTGATGGACCCGAAGGACAGGGATATGGCTACACCTTC.

V is TRBV13 and J is TRBJ2-3; TRBD2 might be the D (6 bases). The V gene lost 0 bases and the J gene lost 0 bases, with 13 bases spanning the gap. The CDR3 has 17 amino acids. Per the germline V gene, CDR1 is PRHDT and CDR2 is FYEKMQ (reference sequence). The CDR3 nucleotides are TGTGCCAGCAGCTTAGGATTTAACGGGGGTAGCACAGATACGCAGTATTTT. Translating it yields CASSLGFNGGSTDTQYF. Looking up the rest from reference TRBV13 and TRBJ2-3 gives the full variable domain: AAGVIQSPRHLIKEKRETATLKCYPIPRHDTVYWYQQGPGQDPQFLISFYEKMQSDKGSIPDRFSAQQFSDYHSELNMSSLELGDSALYFCASSLGFNGGSTDTQYFGPGTRLTVL.

The chain uses TRBV19 and TRBJ1-2; 8 bases match TRBD1. The V segment lost 7 bases and the J segment 4 bases; nucleotides outside the gene matches: 8. CDR3 length: 14 residues. Per the germline V gene, CDR1 is LNHDA and CDR2 is SQIVND (reference sequence). CDR3 sequence: CASTLTTGGYGYTF. The CDR3 nucleotides are TGTGCCAGTACTCTAACAACAGGGGGCTATGGCTACACCTTC.

The CDR3 nucleotides read TGTGCCAGCAGCCAAAGCCGGGGGAGCAATCAGCCCCAGCATTTT. Encoded protein: CASSQSRGSNQPQHF. The chain carries TRBV4-2 and TRBJ1-5; D might be TRBD1 (5 bases). The CDR3 contains 15 residues. Germline values: CDR1 LGHNA, CDR2 YNFKEQ. V gave up 2 bases and J gave up 1 base, with 9 bases separating them.

The chain employs TRBV5-8 and TRBJ2-1; D remains unclear. Germline loops: CDR1 SGHTS, CDR2 YDEGEE. The CDR3 runs 14 residues. V was trimmed by 4 bases and J by 7 bases, leaving 15 bases between them. CDR3 in amino acids: CASSPGPRWNEQFF. In DNA form, the CDR3 reads TGTGCCAGCAGCCCAGGCCCCCGGTGGAATGAGCAGTTCTTC.